A single T cell receptor (beta chain) is shown here with its context. Clones were sequenced by immunoSEQ multiplex PCR, and TCRdb holds only the in-frame ones, with some missing. The table has around 250,000 clones, more than 70% seen once; the top ten hold approximately 5.3%. The sample belongs to a study of blood T cell repertoires in COVID-19. CDR3 length equals 14 residues. Germline CDR1 reads KGHSH; CDR2 reads LQKENI. V shed 3 bases, J shed 2 bases, and the junction held 1 base outside the gene matches. Source material: peripheral blood. The clonotype originates from a man older than 75 with acute or convalescent COVID-19. The rearrangement uses TRBV18 and TRBJ2-1, with 7 bases identical to TRBD2. CDR3 coding DNA: TGTGCCAGCTCACCGGGACTACCCTACAATGAGCAGTTCTTC. It yields the protein CASSPGLPYNEQFF.